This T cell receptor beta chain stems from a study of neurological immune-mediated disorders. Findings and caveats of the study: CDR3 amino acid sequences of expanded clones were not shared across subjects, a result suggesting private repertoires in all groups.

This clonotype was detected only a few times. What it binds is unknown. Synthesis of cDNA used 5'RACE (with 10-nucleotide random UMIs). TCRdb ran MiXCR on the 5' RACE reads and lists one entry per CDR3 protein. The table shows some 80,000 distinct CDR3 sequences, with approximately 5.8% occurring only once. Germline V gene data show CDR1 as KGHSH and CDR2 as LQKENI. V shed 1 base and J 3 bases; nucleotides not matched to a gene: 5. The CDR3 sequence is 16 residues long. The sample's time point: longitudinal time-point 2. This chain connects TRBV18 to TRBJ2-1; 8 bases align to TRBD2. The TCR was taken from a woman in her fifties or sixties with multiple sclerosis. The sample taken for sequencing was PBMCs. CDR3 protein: CASSPLGGGNYNEQFF. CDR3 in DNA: TGTGCCAGCTCACCACTGGGCGGGGGGAACTACAATGAGCAGTTCTTC.